This T cell receptor (beta chain) appears in the sequencing data of a study of blood T cell repertoires in COVID-19. As handled by the study authors: Cell counts per sample came from amplifying reference gene primers. Sequencing used immunoSEQ multiplex PCR; TCRdb keeps in-frame clones, though not all of them. The V and J calls and clone size were taken over from that table, and D and trimming were inferred from the DNA. The sample holds about 160,000 clones, around 85% seen once. Trimming left V 0 bases short and J 1 base short, with 11 bases between. Germline lookup yields CDR1 MNHEY and CDR2 SVGAGI. This CDR3 is built from 16 residues.

This chain connects TRBV6-5 to TRBJ2-3, with TRBD2 as a possible D gene (5 bases). The sequencing input was peripheral blood. This clonotype was obtained from a human donor with acute or convalescent COVID-19. The donor label of this sample is uncertain. The CDR3: CASSYSSRTRTDTQYF. CDR3 DNA: TGTGCCAGCAGTTACTCGTCACGGACTCGCACAGATACGCAGTATTTT.